This TCR beta chain was recorded in a study of cytomegalovirus exposure and HLA in healthy donors. Across the whole study: Genotyping showed roughly 81% of a few hundred donors falling in the Caucasian-associated ancestry cluster.

Trimming took 8 bases from V and 1 from J; bases not matched to a gene: 8. The length of the CDR3 is 14 residues. Looked up from germline, CDR1 is MNHEY and CDR2 is SVGAGI. The PCR contained 60 Vbeta and 13 Jbeta primers. Assay used: immunoSEQ multiplex PCR; TCRdb lists only in-frame clones, some missing. In the table there are tens of thousands of clones, approximately 78% of which are singletons. A remark on this clone: Its antigen is undetermined.

General study findings and limits: Most CMV-associated TCR beta chains appeared HLA-restricted in a later analysis.

The clonotype originates from a man aged 35 to 55 in good health and CMV-seronegative. Sequencing input: PBMCs. The chain couples TRBV6-5 to TRBJ2-7; TRBD2 matches at 7 bases. The chain's CDR3 is CASAPGGLSYEQYF. CDR3 nucleotide sequence: TGTGCCAGCGCTCCGGGGGGATTATCCTACGAGCAGTACTTC.